The rows below give T cell receptor beta chains drawn from one sample of a study. TCRdb redid the calling of the multiplex PCR reads with MiXCR, one entry per CDR3 protein. There are 1,500 to 2,000 distinct CDR3 sequences in the sample; approximately 4.1% occur only once, and roughly 50% lies in the top ten. Sequenced: naive CD4+ T cells sorted from blood. The receptors were gathered from a female donor with breast cancer. The CDR3 runs from the conserved cysteine through the conserved F or W. The order of the fields is clone size, J gene, V gene, D gene, CDR3 DNA, CDR3 protein. A D gene is named only where the DNA matches it firmly. The size entry is marked missing in some rows and otherwise reads once, few, many or a size class.

-	TRBJ1-2	TRBV12-3/TRBV12-4	-	TGTGCCAGCAGTTCCCCACCGATGTCCTATGGCTACACCTTC	CASSSPPMSYGYTF
few	TRBJ1-2	TRBV12-3/TRBV12-4	-	TGTGCCAGCAGCCGTTATAGCTGGGCCCTTCAATATGGCTACACCTTC	CASSRYSWALQYGYTF
many	TRBJ1-2	TRBV12-3/TRBV12-4	TRBD1	TGTGCCAGCAGCCCACGACAGGGCATAGCCTATGGCTACACCTTC	CASSPRQGIAYGYTF
medium-sized	TRBJ1-2	TRBV12-3/TRBV12-4	TRBD1	TGTGCCAGCAGTTTTACAACCGGGACAGGCAACTATGGCTACACCTTC	CASSFTTGTGNYGYTF
medium-sized	TRBJ1-2	TRBV12-3/TRBV12-4	-	TGTGCCAGCAGCCGAGGGACCTTTAACTATGGCTACACCTTC	CASSRGTFNYGYTF
-	TRBJ1-2	TRBV12-3/TRBV12-4	-	TGTGCCAGCAGTGCCGGCTATGGCTACACCTTC	CASSAGYGYTF
many	TRBJ1-2	TRBV12-3/TRBV12-4	-	TGTGCCAGCAGTTTCATCGGGGCCTATGGCTACACCTTC	CASSFIGAYGYTF
medium-sized	TRBJ1-2	TRBV12-3/TRBV12-4	-	TGTGCCAGCAGTTCACCGGGACAACGTAACTATGGCTACACCTTC	CASSSPGQRNYGYTF
medium-sized	TRBJ1-2	TRBV12-3/TRBV12-4	-	TGTGCCAGCAGTTTAGCAGGAGCTAACTATGGCTACACCTTC	CASSLAGANYGYTF
medium-sized	TRBJ1-2	TRBV12-3/TRBV12-4	-	TGTGCCATCAGTCGGGACCGATATGGCTACACCTTC	CAISRDRYGYTF
large	TRBJ1-2	TRBV12-3/TRBV12-4	TRBD1	TGTGCCCGACCCGGGACAGGGACCTATGGCTACACCTTC	CARPGTGTYGYTF
medium-sized	TRBJ1-2	TRBV12-3/TRBV12-4	-	TGTGCCAGCAGTTTAGACAGGGCTAACTATGGCTACACCTTC	CASSLDRANYGYTF
medium-sized	TRBJ1-2	TRBV12-3/TRBV12-4	-	TGTGCCAGCAGTTTATCGGGGAGCTATGGCTACACCTTC	CASSLSGSYGYTF
many	TRBJ1-2	TRBV12-3/TRBV12-4	-	TGTGCCAGCAGTATCACGGGGCAAGCGTCATCAGGCTACACCTTC	CASSITGQASSGYTF
medium-sized	TRBJ1-2	TRBV12-3/TRBV12-4	-	TGTGCCAGCAGTTTATCCGGGATGGACTATGGCTACACCTTC	CASSLSGMDYGYTF
many	TRBJ1-2	TRBV12-3/TRBV12-4	TRBD1	TGTGCCAGCAGTTCGGGACAGGGCCCTAACTATGGCTACACCTTC	CASSSGQGPNYGYTF
medium-sized	TRBJ1-2	TRBV12-3/TRBV12-4	-	TGTGCCAGCAGTTTAATAGGGAACTATGGCTACACCTTC	CASSLIGNYGYTF
medium-sized	TRBJ1-2	TRBV12-3/TRBV12-4	-	TGTGCCAGCAGTCCCCTACAGGGTTATGGCTACACCTTC	CASSPLQGYGYTF
medium-sized	TRBJ1-2	TRBV12-3/TRBV12-4	TRBD1	TGTGCCAGCACCATCGGACAGGGAAGGAACTATGGCTACACCTTC	CASTIGQGRNYGYTF
-	TRBJ1-2	TRBV12-3/TRBV12-4	TRBD1	TGTGCCAGCAGTTTTGGCCCCGACAGGGGAAGCTATGGCTACACCTTC	CASSFGPDRGSYGYTF
large	TRBJ1-2	TRBV12-3/TRBV12-4	TRBD1	TGTGCCAGCAGTTCGGGACAGGGAGGGGATGGCTACACCTTC	CASSSGQGGDGYTF
medium-sized	TRBJ1-2	TRBV12-3/TRBV12-4	-	TGTGCCAGCAGTTTAAGGGGAACAGGCGGCTCTGATGGCTACACCTTC	CASSLRGTGGSDGYTF
many	TRBJ1-2	TRBV12-3/TRBV12-4	-	TGTGCCAGCAGTTTAAAGGCCGGACATATTATTGACTATGGCTACACCTTC	CASSLKAGHIIDYGYTF
medium-sized	TRBJ1-2	TRBV12-3/TRBV12-4	-	TGTGCCAGCAGTTCATCCGACTATGGCTACACCTTC	CASSSSDYGYTF
medium-sized	TRBJ1-2	TRBV12-3/TRBV12-4	-	TGTGCCAGCACCTTTGGACAGCGAATCTATGGCTACACCTTC	CASTFGQRIYGYTF
medium-sized	TRBJ1-2	TRBV12-3/TRBV12-4	-	TGTGCCAGCAGTTTAATTGGCGGCTATGGCTACACCTTC	CASSLIGGYGYTF
medium-sized	TRBJ1-2	TRBV12-3/TRBV12-4	-	TGTGCCAGCAGTTTGACGGAGGGACGAGGCTACACCTTC	CASSLTEGRGYTF
many	TRBJ1-2	TRBV12-3/TRBV12-4	-	TGTGCCAGCAGCCTGCGAAATCCAGGGCTTGCTGGCTACACCTTC	CASSLRNPGLAGYTF
medium-sized	TRBJ1-2	TRBV12-3/TRBV12-4	-	TGTGCCACCACGAAACACCATGGCTACACCTTC	CATTKHHGYTF
-	TRBJ1-2	TRBV12-3/TRBV12-4	TRBD1	TGTGCCAGCAGTTCCAACAGGGGCGGTTTATATGGCTACACCTTC	CASSSNRGGLYGYTF
many	TRBJ1-2	TRBV12-3/TRBV12-4	TRBD1	TGTGCCAGCAGTTTACTTTCTGGGACAGGGAACGTATTAGGTGGCTACACCTTC	CASSLLSGTGNVLGGYTF
few	TRBJ1-2	TRBV12-3/TRBV12-4	-	TGTGCCAGCAGTTTAGCGTTTAACGTGGGAGGGGATGGCTACACCTTC	CASSLAFNVGGDGYTF
many	TRBJ1-2	TRBV12-3/TRBV12-4	-	TGTGCCAGCGGACCGACAGCCTACTATGGCTACACCTTC	CASGPTAYYGYTF
many	TRBJ1-2	TRBV12-3/TRBV12-4	-	TGTGCCAGCAGTTTTCAGGGTACGGTTCCCTATGGCTACACCTTC	CASSFQGTVPYGYTF
many	TRBJ1-2	TRBV12-3/TRBV12-4	-	TGTGCCAGCAGTTTTCCAGGATGGGACTATGGCTACACCTTC	CASSFPGWDYGYTF
medium-sized	TRBJ1-2	TRBV12-3/TRBV12-4	TRBD1	TGTGCCAGCAGTATTACGCCGGGACAGGGGAGCGGCTACACCTTC	CASSITPGQGSGYTF
medium-sized	TRBJ1-2	TRBV12-3/TRBV12-4	-	TGTGCCAGCAGTTCAGGGATACTTAACTATGGCTACACCTTC	CASSSGILNYGYTF
few	TRBJ1-2	TRBV12-3/TRBV12-4	TRBD1	TGTGCCAGCAGTCCAAGGTCCGGGACAGGCTTCTATGGCTACACCTTC	CASSPRSGTGFYGYTF
many	TRBJ1-2	TRBV12-3/TRBV12-4	-	TGTGCCAGCAGTTCCGAACTTCGGACAGCCCGGCGTGGCTACACCTTC	CASSSELRTARRGYTF
-	TRBJ1-2	TRBV12-3/TRBV12-4	TRBD1	TGTGCCAGCAGTTCCAGGACAGGGGCAAGAGCTAACTATGGCTACACCTTC	CASSSRTGARANYGYTF
-	TRBJ1-2	TRBV12-3/TRBV12-4	-	TGTGCCAGCAGCAAAGAAGACTACTATGGCTACACCTTC	CASSKEDYYGYTF
medium-sized	TRBJ1-2	TRBV12-3/TRBV12-4	-	TGTGCCAGCAGTTTAGTCGAGGGCGGTGGCTACACCTTC	CASSLVEGGGYTF
medium-sized	TRBJ1-2	TRBV12-3/TRBV12-4	-	TGTGCCAGCAGTTCCGTGGTGTATGGCTACACCTTC	CASSSVVYGYTF
medium-sized	TRBJ1-2	TRBV12-3/TRBV12-4	-	TGTGCCAGCGGAGACAGGAATACCTATGGCTACACCTTC	CASGDRNTYGYTF